This TCR beta chain was recorded in a study of T cell repertoires in cytomegalovirus infection. Germline V gene lookup returns CDR1 SEHNR and CDR2 FQNEAQ (reference sequence). The length of the CDR3 is 12 residues. V gave up 5 bases and J gave up 5 bases, with 9 bases separating them. This clonotype appeared many times. MiXCR was run by TCRdb on the reads, yielding one entry per CDR3 protein. The table lists about 600,000 distinct CDR3 sequences, around 24% of them singletons. The clonotype comes from a human donor in good health (CMV status not recorded). Some clones in this sample may be carry-over from other donors' samples. This chain uses TRBV7-9 with TRBJ2-5; TRBD1 or TRBD2 may be the D gene (7 bases each). The sample consisted of CD8+ T cells from PBMCs. CDR3 coding DNA: TGTGCCAGCAGCCAGGGGGGGGAGACCCAGTACTTC. Encoded protein: CASSQGGETQYF.